This T cell receptor beta chain was identified during a study of vaccination and CD4 T cells after COVID-19. Oncomine TCR Beta short-read sequencing was applied to DNA from cultured CD4+ T cells. TCRdb used MiXCR to reprocess the PCR reads, holding one entry per CDR3 protein. Counted here are more than 13,000 distinct CDR3 sequences, 30% occurring once; the ten biggest clones make up around a sixth. As regards this clonotype: Its antigen is unknown.

This CDR3 spans 16 amino acids. V was shortened by 3 bases and J by 6 bases, with 17 bases between the two germline ends. Documented treatment: roughly ten-day PBMC culture with coronavirus spike peptide pools or control peptides (ViraFEST assay). Peptide-pool expansion of antigen-specific T cells preceded TCR sequencing in ViraFEST. The sequencing sample was made of cultured CD4+ T cells from blood. The genes are TRBV12-3 or TRBV12-4 and TRBJ2-2; D perhaps matches TRBD1 (6 bases). The receptor was derived from a human donor with COVID-19. The CDR3 here is CASSLPQGPSSGELFF. The CDR3 DNA follows: TGTGCCAGCAGTTTGCCCCAGGGGCCGTCGTCCGGGGAGCTGTTTTTT.